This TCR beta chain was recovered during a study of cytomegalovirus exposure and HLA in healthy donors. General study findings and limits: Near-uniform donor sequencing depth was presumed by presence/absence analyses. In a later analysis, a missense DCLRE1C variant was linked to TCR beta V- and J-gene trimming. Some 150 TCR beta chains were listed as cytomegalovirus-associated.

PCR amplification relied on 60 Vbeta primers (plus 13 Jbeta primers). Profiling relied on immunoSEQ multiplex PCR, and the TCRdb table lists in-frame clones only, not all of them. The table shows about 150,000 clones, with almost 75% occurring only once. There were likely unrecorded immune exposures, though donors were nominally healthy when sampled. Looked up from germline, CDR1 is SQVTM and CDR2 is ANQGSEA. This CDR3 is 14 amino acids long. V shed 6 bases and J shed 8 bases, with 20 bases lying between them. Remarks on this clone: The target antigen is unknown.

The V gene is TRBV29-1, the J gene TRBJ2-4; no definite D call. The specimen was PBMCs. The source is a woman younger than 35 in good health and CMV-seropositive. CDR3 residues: CSVLVTLTWDIQYF. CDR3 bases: TGCAGCGTCCTGGTTACACTAACATGGGACATTCAGTACTTC.